A selection of T cell receptor beta chains follows, all from one sample in a study of blood T cell repertoires in COVID-19. Assay used: immunoSEQ multiplex PCR; TCRdb lists only in-frame clones, some missing. The sample includes about 80,000 clones, roughly 82% of them seen just once. Sequenced sample: peripheral blood. Receptors originate from a human donor in a cohort sampled during active COVID-19. Both conserved end residues are part of each CDR3. The D gene is left open where the match is weak. Size values are once, few and many counts, or a class for expanded clones, and some rows have none.

.	TRBV19	.	TRBJ2-3	CASSRVAADTQYF	TGTGCCAGTAGTCGGGTAGCAGCAGATACGCAGTATTTT
.	TRBV2	.	TRBJ1-4	CASSPTANNEKLFF	TGTGCCAGCAGCCCCACAGCAAATAATGAAAAACTGTTTTTT
TRBD1	TRBV2	few	TRBJ1-2	CATLGNRGQGYTF	TGTGCCACCCTAGGTAACAGGGGGCAGGGCTACACCTTC
TRBD1	TRBV30	.	TRBJ1-1	CAWRRTGASAFF	TGTGCCTGGAGAAGGACAGGGGCCTCAGCTTTCTTT
TRBD1	TRBV13	.	TRBJ2-1	CASSPDRSYNEQFF	TGTGCCAGCAGCCCGGACAGGAGCTACAATGAGCAGTTCTTC
TRBD1	TRBV10-2	.	TRBJ1-2	CASRDRGPYGYTF	TGCGCCAGCAGAGACAGGGGCCCTTATGGCTACACCTTC
TRBD1	TRBV7-6	once	TRBJ2-3	CASSPRDRGTDTQYF	TGTGCCAGCAGCCCCCGGGACAGGGGAACAGATACGCAGTATTTT
.	TRBV28	.	TRBJ1-1	CASSLSPVTEAFF	TGTGCCAGCAGTTTATCCCCAGTCACTGAAGCTTTCTTT
TRBD1	TRBV18	.	TRBJ1-1	CASSPRGPGEAFF	TGTGCCAGCTCACCCAGGGGGCCTGGTGAAGCTTTCTTT
TRBD2	TRBV28	.	TRBJ2-5	CASSPRMAGGRETQYF	TGTGCCAGCAGCCCCAGGATGGCGGGGGGGCGGGAGACCCAGTACTTC
.	TRBV5-4	.	TRBJ1-6	CASSTENRGSPLHF	TGTGCCAGCAGCACCGAAAACCGGGGTTCACCCCTCCACTTT
.	TRBV5-4	.	TRBJ1-2	CASSLAGRDLHGYTF	TGTGCCAGCAGCTTGGCGGGTAGGGACTTGCATGGCTACACCTTC
TRBD2	TRBV6-7	once	TRBJ2-3	CASRRGVGTDTQYF	TGTGCCAGCCGGCGGGGGGTTGGGACAGATACGCAGTATTTT
.	TRBV28	.	TRBJ1-4	CASSSIGISGEKLFF	TGTGCCAGCAGCAGCATAGGGATTAGCGGTGAAAAACTGTTTTTT
TRBD1	TRBV29-1	.	TRBJ1-5	CSVGDRNNQPQHF	TGCAGCGTTGGGGACAGAAACAATCAGCCCCAGCATTTT
.	TRBV9	.	TRBJ1-1	CASSLNMYMNTEAFF	TGTGCCAGCAGCCTTAATATGTACATGAACACTGAAGCTTTCTTT
.	TRBV29-1	few	TRBJ1-1	CSVETPMNTEAFF	TGCAGCGTAGAGACACCTATGAACACTGAAGCTTTCTTT
.	TRBV4-2	.	TRBJ1-2	CASSQDRDYGYTF	TGTGCCAGCAGCCAAGATCGGGACTATGGCTACACCTTC
TRBD1	TRBV6-5	.	TRBJ1-5	CASTAGTGSNQPQHF	TGTGCCAGCACAGCCGGGACAGGCAGCAATCAGCCCCAGCATTTT
.	TRBV5-4	medium-sized	TRBJ2-5	CASSLLTGSIEGTQYF	TGTGCCAGCAGCTTGTTGACAGGTTCGATTGAAGGGACCCAGTACTTC
TRBD1	TRBV28	.	TRBJ2-2	CASTPRGGQGDGELFF	TGTGCCAGCACGCCCCGCGGGGGACAGGGGGACGGGGAGCTGTTTTTT
.	TRBV3-1/TRBV3-2	.	TRBJ1-3	CASSPGGGDAIYF	TGTGCCAGCAGCCCGGGCGGCGGGGATGCCATATATTTT
.	TRBV12-3/TRBV12-4	.	TRBJ2-5	CASTLSFQETQYF	TGTGCCAGCACCCTGTCGTTCCAAGAGACCCAGTACTTC
.	TRBV5-4	.	TRBJ2-1	CASSLEADNSYNEQFF	TGTGCCAGCAGCTTGGAGGCGGACAACTCCTACAATGAGCAGTTCTTC
TRBD2	TRBV4-1	.	TRBJ2-5	CASSQGLAGGQETQYF	TGCGCCAGCAGCCAAGGACTAGCGGGGGGCCAAGAGACCCAGTACTTC
.	TRBV19	.	TRBJ1-1	CASSMGLGTEAFF	TGTGCCAGTAGTATGGGGCTGGGCACTGAAGCTTTCTTT
TRBD2	TRBV24-1	.	TRBJ2-3	CATSFGGTDTQYF	TGTGCCACCAGTTTCGGGGGGACAGATACGCAGTATTTT
.	TRBV5-1	.	TRBJ1-2	CASSLGDTNPNYGYTF	TGCGCCAGCAGCTTGGGGGACACCAACCCTAACTATGGCTACACCTTC
.	TRBV18	.	TRBJ2-6	CASSPQGSAGANVLTF	TGTGCCAGCTCACCCCAGGGCTCAGCTGGGGCCAACGTCCTGACTTTC
.	TRBV19	few	TRBJ1-6	CASSMEHQASYNSPLHF	TGTGCCAGTAGTATGGAACATCAGGCTTCCTATAATTCACCCCTCCACTTT
.	TRBV3-1/TRBV3-2	few	TRBJ1-1	CASSQDLRVEAFF	TGTGCCAGCAGCCAAGATCTTCGGGTGGAAGCTTTCTTT
.	TRBV9	.	TRBJ1-3	CASSVVSRAGAPGNTIYF	TGTGCCAGCAGCGTAGTTTCTAGGGCGGGGGCGCCTGGAAACACCATATATTTT
.	TRBV21-1	few	TRBJ1-2	CASSQATGGRGYTF	TGTGCCAGCAGCCAGGCCACAGGGGGCCGGGGCTACACCTTC
.	TRBV4-1	.	TRBJ2-3	CASSPRRVSTDTQYF	TGCGCCAGCAGCCCCCGCCGGGTTAGCACAGATACGCAGTATTTT
.	TRBV5-1	.	TRBJ1-2	CASSTTGGFLGYTF	TGCGCCAGCAGTACGACAGGAGGTTTTCTGGGCTACACCTTC
TRBD1	TRBV5-6	.	TRBJ2-7	CASSAYGQVWEQYF	TGTGCCAGCAGCGCTTATGGACAGGTTTGGGAGCAGTACTTC
TRBD1	TRBV5-1	.	TRBJ2-7	CASSSRDRGKYEQYF	TGCGCCAGCAGCTCCCGGGACAGGGGAAAGTACGAGCAGTACTTC
.	TRBV20-1	once	TRBJ1-2	CSAPDSYGYTF	TGCAGTGCCCCCGACAGCTATGGCTACACCTTC
TRBD2	TRBV7-9	.	TRBJ2-5	CASSLAGAGETQYF	TGTGCCAGCAGCCTAGCGGGTGCAGGAGAGACCCAGTACTTC
TRBD2	TRBV11-3	.	TRBJ2-7	CASSPGGSYEQYF	TGTGCCAGCAGCCCGGGGGGCTCCTACGAGCAGTACTTC
TRBD1	TRBV10-3	.	TRBJ2-7	CATKGQSFYEQYF	TGTGCCACCAAGGGACAGAGCTTCTACGAGCAGTACTTC
TRBD1	TRBV5-1	once	TRBJ2-1	CASSPGGAGYNEQFF	TGCGCCAGCAGCCCAGGGGGCGCGGGGTACAATGAGCAGTTCTTC
TRBD2	TRBV9	.	TRBJ2-1	CASSVTRERGGFYEQFF	TGTGCCAGCAGCGTAACCCGGGAGCGGGGGGGTTTCTATGAGCAGTTCTTC
.	TRBV27	few	TRBJ2-7	CASRTRVGSTYEQYF	TGTGCCAGCAGAACCCGGGTGGGTTCTACCTACGAGCAGTACTTC
.	TRBV7-7	.	TRBJ2-3	CASSLSVADTQYF	TGTGCTAGCAGCTTGAGTGTGGCAGATACGCAGTATTTT
.	TRBV12-3/TRBV12-4	once	TRBJ1-5	CASSLQEDQPQHF	TGTGCCAGCAGTTTACAGGAGGATCAGCCCCAGCATTTT
TRBD2	TRBV6-5	.	TRBJ2-5	CASKPGGGPRETQYF	TGTGCCAGCAAACCCGGCGGGGGGCCACGGGAGACCCAGTACTTC